These 25 T cell receptor beta chains originate from one sample sequenced in a study of response to subunit inactivated influenza vaccine. TCRdb reprocessed the RT-PCR reads with MiXCR, giving one entry per CDR3 protein. The table has about 570,000 distinct CDR3 sequences, around 11% seen once. The same sample was also studied in work on T cells expressing NK-cell markers. That study adds: TCR beta cDNA was made by 5'RACE template switching with UMIs.

The sample here was PBMCs from blood, taken on the day of vaccination. The origin of the receptors is a man in his fifties or sixties who received an inactivated influenza vaccine.

This clonotype has just a few counts. This rearrangement joins TRBV7-2 to TRBJ2-7, with D perhaps TRBD1 (5 bases). The CDR3 loop spans 15 amino acids. Germline V gene lookup returns CDR1 SGHTA and CDR2 FQGNSA. The V end lost 2 bases, the J end lost 6 bases, and 17 bases lay between the germline ends. CDR3 sequence: CASSLRAGLSSEQYF. The CDR3 DNA follows: TGTGCCAGCAGCTTAAGAGCAGGGCTTTCTTCCGAGCAGTACTTC.

The gene calls are TRBV15 and TRBJ2-3; tentative D call: TRBD2 (5 bases). V dropped 8 bases and J dropped 6 bases, with 12 bases sitting between them. The CDR3 totals 12 residues. Per the germline V gene, CDR1 is LNHNV and CDR2 is YYDKDF (reference sequence). The DNA for the CDR3 is TGTGCCACCTCACGAGGGTTTGATACGCAGTATTTT. Protein sequence: CATSRGFDTQYF. Full variable domain (remainder filled in from reference TRBV15 and TRBJ2-3): DAMVIQNPRYQVTQFGKPVTLSCSQTLNHNVMYWYQQKSSQAPKLLFHYYDKDFNNEADTPDNFQSRRPNTSFCFLDIRSPGLGDTAMYLCATSRGFDTQYFGPGTRLTVL.

As DNA, the CDR3 is TGCAGTGGGGCCGGGGGTAATCAAGAGACCCAGTACTTC. The encoded protein is CSGAGGNQETQYF. The V gene is TRBV20-1, the J gene TRBJ2-5; weak D call: TRBD2 (6 bases). Germline CDR1 reads DFQATT; CDR2 reads SNEGSKA (reference sequence). V gave up 7 bases and J gave up 2 bases, with 14 bases separating them. The CDR3 runs 13 residues.

This clonotype showed up many times. The chain is built from TRBV12-3 or TRBV12-4 and TRBJ2-7; D is ambiguous. The CDR3 has 13 residues. V lost 5 bases and J 2 bases, leaving 10 bases between the germline ends. The chain's CDR3 is CASSANAAYEQYF. The CDR3 nucleotides are TGTGCCAGCAGTGCAAACGCCGCCTACGAGCAGTACTTC.

This clonotype has just a few counts. This chain uses TRBV12-3 or TRBV12-4 with TRBJ2-6; perhaps TRBD1 as D (5 bases). Trimming stripped 4 bases from V and 2 bases from J, with 12 bases between. This CDR3 has 16 amino acids. CDR3 sequence reads: CASSSGRLTGANVLTF. The CDR3 DNA is TGTGCCAGCAGTTCAGGGCGATTGACTGGGGCCAACGTCCTGACTTTC.

Many counts were recorded for this clonotype. V usage is TRBV27 and J usage is TRBJ2-1, with TRBD2 identical over 9 bases. Germline V gene data show CDR1 as MNHEY and CDR2 as SMNVEV (reference sequence). The V segment lost 2 bases and the J segment 2 bases; nucleotides outside the gene matches: 10. The CDR3 consists of 18 residues. The CDR3 region is CASSLGSSGVGTYNEQFF. CDR3 in DNA: TGTGCCAGCAGTTTAGGTTCTAGCGGGGTAGGGACCTACAATGAGCAGTTCTTC.

This clonotype was seen more than once but under ten times. A much larger clone differs by one base, so this may be a read error. The genes are TRBV4-1 and TRBJ2-1; a possible D gene is TRBD1 (6 bases). The CDR3 sequence is 15 residues long. V dropped 0 bases and J dropped 2 bases, with 8 bases sitting between them. Germline V CDR1 and CDR2: MGHRA, YSYEKL. The chain's CDR3 is CASSQDGGPYNEQFF. The CDR3 coding sequence is TGCGCCAGCAGCCAAGATGGGGGCCCCTACAATGAGCAGTTCTTC.

This clonotype was detected once. V and J are TRBV7-9 and TRBJ2-7, with D tentatively TRBD1 (6 bases). V lost 7 bases to trimming and J lost 5 bases, with 24 bases between them. Germline lookup yields CDR1 SEHNR and CDR2 FQNEAQ (reference sequence). The CDR3 contains 16 residues. The CDR3 nucleotides are TGTGCCAGCAACCTCGTCGCTTTCGCAGGGGACCACGAGCAGTACTTC. Translation: CASNLVAFAGDHEQYF.

The chain joins TRBV5-1 to TRBJ2-3, with D uncertain. Trimming cost V 0 bases and J 1 base, with 12 bases left between them. The germline V gene has CDR1 SGHRS and CDR2 YFSETQ. The CDR3 has 16 residues. CDR3 sequence (DNA): TGCGCCAGCAGCTTGGCGGAAGGGCCTGGCACAGATACGCAGTATTTT. It codes for CASSLAEGPGTDTQYF.

The chain links TRBV11-2 to TRBJ2-7, with 10 bases lining up with TRBD2. The CDR3 spans 18 residues. V trimming: 2 bases; J trimming: 1 base; junction bases outside the gene matches: 11. CDR1 is SGHAT and CDR2 is FQNNGV in the germline V gene. The CDR3 sequence: CASSLRPDQRGGSYEQYF. The CDR3 DNA reads as TGTGCCAGCAGCTTACGGCCTGACCAGCGGGGGGGGTCCTACGAGCAGTACTTC.

In its sample, this clonotype was seen many times. The chain joins TRBV5-1 to TRBJ2-5; a weak D match, TRBD1 (5 bases). The CDR3 contains 13 residues. The germline V gene encodes CDR1 SGHRS and CDR2 YFSETQ. Trimming stripped 0 bases from V and 2 bases from J, with 5 bases between. CDR3 sequence reads: CASSLGQQETQYF. CDR3 DNA sequence: TGCGCCAGCAGCTTGGGACAGCAAGAGACCCAGTACTTC.

This clonotype has more than one count but fewer than ten. This chain uses TRBV20-1 with TRBJ1-3, with 12 bases that match TRBD1. The V gene's germline CDR1 is DFQATT and CDR2 SNEGSKA (reference sequence). The CDR3 extends over 14 amino acids. V dropped 4 bases and J dropped 8; count of bases not matched to a gene: 6. CDR3 nucleotide sequence: TGCAGTGCTAACCGGGACAGGGGGCAGGACACCATATATTTT. Translating gives CSANRDRGQDTIYF.

The chain employs TRBV6-2 or TRBV6-3 and TRBJ2-1; perhaps D is TRBD1 or TRBD2 (5 bases each). Germline CDR1 reads MNHEY; CDR2 reads SVGEGT. The CDR3 length is 14 residues. The ends were cut back, 8 bases at V and 0 bases at J, with 11 bases in the middle. CDR3 DNA: TGTGCCAGCGAGGGACGAAGCTCCTACAATGAGCAGTTCTTC. This encodes CASEGRSSYNEQFF.

The V call is TRBV7-2, the J call TRBJ1-5; D is ambiguous. The CDR3 loop spans 15 amino acids. Trimming shortened V by 2 bases and J by 2 bases, and 10 bases separated the two germline ends. Germline V gene sequence: CDR1 SGHTA, CDR2 FQGNSA. This CDR3 is CASSLSGRGNQPQHF. CDR3 coding DNA: TGTGCCAGCAGCTTATCAGGACGGGGCAATCAGCCCCAGCATTTT.

This clonotype was seen only a few times. The chain recombines TRBV6-2 or TRBV6-3 with TRBJ2-7, with a tentative D call TRBD1 (6 bases). Trimming removed 8 bases at V and 1 base at J, with 18 bases between. The CDR3 is 15 residues long. CDR1 is MNHEY, CDR2 SVGEGT, per germline. The CDR3 is CASGPLGTTSYEQYF. CDR3 nucleotides: TGTGCCAGCGGGCCTCTGGGGACAACATCCTACGAGCAGTACTTC.

In this sample, this clonotype turned up many times. This chain uses TRBV12-3 or TRBV12-4 with TRBJ2-7; D possibly matches TRBD1 or TRBD2 (6 bases each). This CDR3 comprises 15 residues. With 6 bases removed from V and 0 bases from J, the gap between germline ends came to 15 bases. DNA of the CDR3: TGTGCCAGCAGAGAACGGCGGGACAACTCCTACGAGCAGTACTTC. As protein: CASRERRDNSYEQYF.

V gene TRBV6-1 combines with J gene TRBJ2-7; tentatively, D is TRBD1 (6 bases). The ends were cut back, 10 bases at V and 0 bases at J, with 13 bases in the middle. Germline V gene lookup returns CDR1 MNHNS and CDR2 SASEGT. The length of the CDR3 is 13 residues. The CDR3 sequence is CATSRDNSYEQYF. In DNA, the CDR3 is TGTGCCACCAGCCGGGACAACTCCTACGAGCAGTACTTC.

The gene calls are TRBV5-1 and TRBJ2-7; the match to TRBD1 covers 7 bases. There are 15 residues in the CDR3. J gave up 2 bases and V 0 bases, and 5 bases lay outside the gene matches. The germline V gene encodes CDR1 SGHRS and CDR2 YFSETQ. The CDR3 is CASSLEGTVTYEQYF. CDR3 DNA sequence: TGCGCCAGCAGCTTGGAGGGGACAGTAACCTACGAGCAGTACTTC. Together with reference TRBV5-1 and TRBJ2-7, the CDR3 gives the full variable domain: KAGVTQTPRYLIKTRGQQVTLSCSPISGHRSVSWYQQTPGQGLQFLFEYFSETQRNKGNFPGRFSGRQFSNSRSEMNVSTLELGDSALYLCASSLEGTVTYEQYFGPGTRLTVT.

This clonotype was found a few times. The genes are TRBV27 and TRBJ2-4; D gene uncertain. Germline values: CDR1 MNHEY, CDR2 SMNVEV (reference sequence). Deletions cut 0 bases from V and 0 bases from J, with 9 bases between. This CDR3 has 16 amino acids. CDR3 DNA sequence: TGTGCCAGCAGTTTATCGCCCGGTATAGCCAAAAACATTCAGTACTTC. Amino acid sequence: CASSLSPGIAKNIQYF.

The sample holds a few counts of this clonotype. The rearrangement uses TRBV5-1 and TRBJ2-3, with a tentative D call TRBD1 (5 bases). Germline lookup yields CDR1 SGHRS and CDR2 YFSETQ. The CDR3 spans 15 residues. Trimming removed 0 bases from V and 0 bases from J, with 8 bases in between. Here the CDR3 reads CASSLDRRSTDTQYF. Here the CDR3 DNA reads TGCGCCAGCAGCTTGGACAGGAGAAGCACAGATACGCAGTATTTT.

The genes are TRBV10-3 and TRBJ2-1, with D possibly being TRBD1 (6 bases). Germline V gene lookup returns CDR1 ENHRY and CDR2 SYGVKD. V dropped 5 bases and J dropped 0 bases, with 11 bases sitting between them. This CDR3 is 15 amino acids long. The CDR3 reads CAISSLDSSYNEQFF. The CDR3 DNA follows: TGTGCCATCAGTTCTCTGGACAGCTCCTACAATGAGCAGTTCTTC.

This clonotype was recorded at least ten times. V and J are TRBV9 and TRBJ1-5; D not resolved. Germline V lookup: CDR1 SGDLS, CDR2 YYNGEE. The CDR3 spans 13 residues. The V end was cut by 0 bases, the J end by 1 base, with 2 bases between. The CDR3 here is CASSVASNQPQHF. In DNA, the CDR3 is TGTGCCAGCAGCGTAGCGAGCAATCAGCCCCAGCATTTT.

The J gene is TRBJ2-6, the V gene TRBV20-1, with D unresolved. Germline lookup yields CDR1 DFQATT and CDR2 SNEGSKA (reference sequence). CDR3 size: 16 residues. Trimming took 0 bases from V and 4 from J, leaving 13 bases between them. The CDR3, as DNA: TGCAGTGCTAGAGATACACCCGTCGGCGGGGCCAACGTCCTGACTTTC. Its translation: CSARDTPVGGANVLTF.

This clonotype has more than one count but fewer than ten. The chain carries TRBV27 and TRBJ2-3; possibly TRBD2 for D (6 bases). This CDR3 comprises 16 residues. The germline gives CDR1 MNHEY, CDR2 SMNVEV (reference sequence). V shed 4 bases and J shed 1 base, with 15 bases lying between them. This CDR3 is CASSWANGGRTDTQYF. CDR3 nucleotides: TGTGCCAGCAGTTGGGCAAACGGGGGACGCACAGATACGCAGTATTTT.

There are a few counts of this clonotype. V and J are TRBV5-1 and TRBJ2-3; D tentatively reads TRBD1 or TRBD2 (5 bases each). This CDR3 has 14 amino acids. The V gene lost 4 bases and the J gene lost 0 bases, with 9 bases spanning the gap. From germline, CDR1 is SGHRS and CDR2 YFSETQ. CDR3 nucleotide sequence: TGCGCCAGCAGCGGGGGAAGAAGCACAGATACGCAGTATTTT. Protein sequence: CASSGGRSTDTQYF. Together with reference TRBV5-1 and TRBJ2-3, the CDR3 gives the full variable domain: KAGVTQTPRYLIKTRGQQVTLSCSPISGHRSVSWYQQTPGQGLQFLFEYFSETQRNKGNFPGRFSGRQFSNSRSEMNVSTLELGDSALYLCASSGGRSTDTQYFGPGTRLTVL.